This TCR beta chain comes out of a study of identical twins. Study observations and caveats: Weaker excess twin sharing was seen among beta out-of-frame sequences.

TCRdb reprocessed the 5' RACE reads with MiXCR, giving one entry per CDR3 protein. The sample holds around 340,000 distinct CDR3 sequences, 9% seen once. With respect to this clonotype: Its antigen is unidentified.

After removal of 8 bases from V and 4 bases from J, the junction contained 7 bases not matched to a gene. The CDR3 contains 13 residues. The V gene's germline CDR1 is MGHDK and CDR2 SYGVNS. The sequenced sample was naive T cells sorted from blood. This sequence originates from a woman aged 45-59 years in good health. The rearrangement links TRBV25-1 to TRBJ2-5, with TRBD2 identical over 7 bases. The DNA of the CDR3 is TGTGCCAGCGAGGGAGGGATTCTAGAGACCCAGTACTTC. It yields the protein CASEGGILETQYF.